The 22 T cell receptor beta chains below were found in one sample sequenced in a study of long-term antiretroviral therapy in people with HIV (dated by TCRdb to the early 2020s). Sequencing of the TRB variable region was done with the immunoSEQ hsTCRB v3.0 assay at survey level resolution. Sourced from immuneACCESS, this table was stored by TCRdb with only in-frame sequences that have V and J called. A share of the clones is absent; for the studies checked, an unresolved V gene accounts for under half, and the remainder has no known explanation. The sample profile shows tens of thousands of clones; roughly 87% of them were found once. 23% of the sample goes to the ten largest clones. The source was unsorted PBMCs, collected 0.4 years after starting antiretroviral therapy. All receptors come from a man over 45 with HIV.

This clone has only a few counts. The J gene is TRBJ1-1, the V gene TRBV4-1; 7 bases fit TRBD1. The CDR3 covers 15 residues. Trimming at V came to 1 base and at J to 0 bases, leaving 2 bases not matched to a gene. CDR1 and CDR2 (germline): MGHRA, YSYEKL. CDR3 residues: CASSQGQGLNTEAFF. CDR3 sequence (DNA): TGCGCCAGCAGCCAAGGACAGGGCCTGAACACTGAAGCTTTCTTT.

The chain carries TRBV4-1 and TRBJ2-7; 8 bases fit TRBD2. J lost 2 bases, V lost 4 bases, and 10 bases had no gene match. The germline V gene encodes CDR1 MGHRA and CDR2 YSYEKL. CDR3 size: 16 residues. CDR3 sequence: CASSPDGGGVPYEQYF. CDR3 nucleotide sequence: TGCGCCAGCAGCCCAGACGGGGGGGGCGTCCCCTACGAGCAGTACTTC.

This clone was found once. J is TRBJ1-1 and V is TRBV19; TRBD1 is a possible D gene (5 bases). The CDR3 runs to 14 residues. The V and J ends lost 10 bases and 0 bases respectively, with 15 bases between them. Germline CDR1 LNHDA, CDR2 SQIVND (reference sequence). CDR3 region: CATAGGLMNTEAFF. The CDR3 bases are TGTGCCACCGCGGGGGGGTTGATGAACACTGAAGCTTTCTTT.

The chain joins TRBV28 to TRBJ1-1, with 7 bases aligning to TRBD1. V shed 6 bases, J shed 1 base, and the junction held 5 bases outside the gene matches. This CDR3 is built from 14 residues. Germline CDR1 and CDR2: MDHEN and SYDVKM. The DNA of the CDR3 is TGTGCCAGCAGGCGGGACAGAGAGAACACTGAAGCTTTCTTT. Amino acids: CASRRDRENTEAFF.

The chain links TRBV30 to TRBJ2-7, with D perhaps given as TRBD1 or TRBD2 (6 bases each). Germline V gene data show CDR1 as GTSNPN and CDR2 as SVGIG (reference sequence). This CDR3 has 12 amino acids. The V and J ends lost 6 bases and 2 bases respectively, with 11 bases between them. This CDR3 reads CACRGDTYEQYF. The CDR3, as DNA: TGTGCCTGTAGGGGGGACACCTACGAGCAGTACTTC.

The CDR3 reads CASSTSGLAGRDEQFF. CDR3 coding DNA: TGTGCCAGCAGCACGTCGGGACTAGCGGGGAGGGATGAGCAGTTCTTC. V and J are TRBV28 and TRBJ2-1; TRBD2 agrees at 13 bases. The CDR3 covers 16 residues. The V segment lost 6 bases and the J segment 8 bases; nucleotides outside the gene matches: 10. In germline, CDR1 is MDHEN, CDR2 SYDVKM. Combining the CDR3 with reference TRBV28 and TRBJ2-1 gives the whole variable domain DVKVTQSSRYLVKRTGEKVFLECVQDMDHENMFWYRQDPGLGLRLIYFSYDVKMKEKGDIPEGYSVSREKKERFSLILESASTNQTSMYLCASSTSGLAGRDEQFFGPGTRLTVL.

CDR3 sequence (DNA): TGCGCCAGCAGCTCCTGGCGTGAGGGTGGGGGGGCCTACGAGCAGTACTTC. Translated, it gives CASSSWREGGGAYEQYF. This chain connects TRBV5-1 to TRBJ2-7; the match to TRBD2 covers 7 bases. CDR1 is SGHRS and CDR2 is YFSETQ in the germline V gene. The CDR3 runs to 17 residues. V gave up 3 bases and J gave up 2 bases; unmatched junction bases: 14.

This chain uses TRBV5-4 with TRBJ2-7; D unresolved. Germline V gene sequence: CDR1 SGHNT, CDR2 YYREEE (reference sequence). CDR3 length: 13 amino acids. V gave up 0 bases and J gave up 3 bases, with 7 bases separating them. The CDR3 bases are TGTGCCAGCAGCTTGGCCAACGGCTACGAGCAGTACTTC. Residues: CASSLANGYEQYF.

The chain uses TRBV7-9 and TRBJ2-1, with 8 bases lining up with TRBD1. The CDR3 has 14 amino acids. V lost 5 bases, J lost 7 bases, and 7 bases stayed unmatched. Looked up from germline, CDR1 is SEHNR and CDR2 is FQNEAQ (reference sequence). The CDR3 DNA reads TGTGCCAGCAGCCCCCCGGACAGGGCGAATGAGCAGTTCTTC. Translated: CASSPPDRANEQFF.

J is TRBJ1-3 and V is TRBV16; D is perhaps TRBD1 (5 bases). The CDR3 loop spans 16 amino acids. Trimming stripped 2 bases from V and 2 bases from J, with 13 bases between. CDR1 is KGHSY and CDR2 is FQNENV in the germline V gene. CDR3 coding DNA: TGTGCCAGCAGCCAAACACAGGAAGGAGCTGGAAACACCATATATTTT. Translating gives CASSQTQEGAGNTIYF.

V gene TRBV6-5 combines with J gene TRBJ2-7, with 7 bases that match TRBD1. Germline V gives CDR1 MNHEY, CDR2 SVGAGI. The CDR3 is made up of 15 amino acids. Unmatched junction bases numbered 6, after V lost 2 bases and J lost 2 bases. The CDR3 nucleotides read TGTGCCAGCAGTTACACTTCGGGACAGACCTACGAGCAGTACTTC. It encodes CASSYTSGQTYEQYF.

This clone came up once. V and J are TRBV7-3 and TRBJ2-3; tentative D call: TRBD1 (5 bases). Trimming cost V 3 bases and J 7 bases, with 8 bases left between them. CDR1 is SGHTA, CDR2 FQGTGA, per germline. The CDR3 runs 12 residues. CDR3 DNA sequence: TGTGCCAGCAGCTTGGGGCCCAATACGCAGTATTTT. Translating gives CASSLGPNTQYF.

This rearrangement joins TRBV28 to TRBJ1-1; 9 bases map to TRBD1. In germline, CDR1 is MDHEN, CDR2 SYDVKM. The CDR3 is 15 residues long. Losses at the gene ends were 7 bases for V and 7 bases for J; bases not matched to a gene: 13. CDR3 sequence: CASKLDGTGSYEAFF. DNA for the CDR3: TGTGCCAGCAAGTTGGACGGGACAGGGAGTTATGAAGCTTTCTTT.

The CDR3 nucleotides are TGCAGCGTTTCGGGGGGGGGCGCCAGCTCCTACGAGCAGTACTTC. Translation gives CSVSGGGASSYEQYF. The chain couples TRBV29-1 to TRBJ2-7; TRBD2 aligns across 8 bases. The junction had 9 bases not matched to a gene; V was cut back by 5 bases and J by 0 bases. This CDR3 is 15 amino acids long. Per germline, CDR1 SQVTM and CDR2 ANQGSEA.

The chain joins TRBV7-9 to TRBJ2-1; D is uncertain. The CDR3 extends over 12 amino acids. Trimming took 3 bases from V and 4 from J, leaving 4 bases between them. Germline loops: CDR1 SEHNR, CDR2 FQNEAQ (reference sequence). The CDR3 sequence is CASSLGYNEQFF. For the CDR3, the DNA is TGTGCCAGCAGCTTGGGGTACAATGAGCAGTTCTTC.

The gene calls are TRBV7-2 and TRBJ2-3; weak D call: TRBD2 (5 bases). The CDR3 loop spans 14 amino acids. Trimming stripped 2 bases from V and 2 bases from J, with 8 bases between. CDR1 and CDR2 from the germline V gene are SGHTA and FQGNSA. The CDR3 spells CASSLTRDTDTQYF. The DNA for the CDR3 is TGTGCCAGCAGCTTAACTAGAGACACAGATACGCAGTATTTT.

The V call is TRBV5-6, the J call TRBJ1-2; D remains unclear. The germline V and J ends were trimmed by 0 bases and 4 bases, with 13 bases remaining between them. Per germline, CDR1 SGHDT and CDR2 YYEEEE. The CDR3 totals 15 residues. The CDR3 spells CASSLGNHQSYGYTF. Here the CDR3 DNA reads TGTGCCAGCAGCTTGGGGAATCACCAGAGCTATGGCTACACCTTC.

The chain couples TRBV28 to TRBJ2-7; 8 bases line up with TRBD1. The CDR3 has 14 amino acids. Germline V CDR1 and CDR2: MDHEN, SYDVKM. Unmatched junction bases numbered 5, after V lost 6 bases and J lost 1 base. CDR3 in DNA: TGTGCCAGCAGCCTGACAGGGGCGTCCTACGAGCAGTACTTC. This sequence encodes CASSLTGASYEQYF.

V is TRBV30 and J is TRBJ1-6; a weak D match, TRBD1 (5 bases). In germline, CDR1 is GTSNPN, CDR2 SVGIG (reference sequence). This CDR3 contains 20 residues. The V gene lost 1 base and the J gene lost 3 bases, with 25 bases spanning the gap. DNA of the CDR3: TGTGCCTGGAGTGGGCGCCGGGGGACCCAGTTCGCCGACTATAATTCACCCCTCCACTTT. Translation: CAWSGRRGTQFADYNSPLHF.

The rearrangement links TRBV7-8 to TRBJ1-6, with TRBD1 as a possible D gene (6 bases). The CDR3 has 15 residues. From germline, CDR1 is SGHVS and CDR2 FQNEAQ. The V end lost 3 bases, the J end lost 8 bases, and 14 bases lay between the germline ends. The CDR3 sequence is CASSLTDSPHSPLHF. The CDR3 DNA reads as TGTGCCAGCAGCTTGACGGACAGCCCCCATTCACCCCTCCACTTT.

The chain links TRBV28 to TRBJ1-1; 7 nucleotides agree with TRBD1. Losses at the gene ends were 8 bases for V and 5 bases for J; bases not matched to a gene: 11. This CDR3 spans 14 amino acids. Germline values: CDR1 MDHEN, CDR2 SYDVKM. The CDR3, as DNA: TGTGCCAGCCCTCCCTCCACAGGGGAAACTGAAGCTTTCTTT. The encoded protein is CASPPSTGETEAFF. The full variable domain, completed using reference TRBV28 and TRBJ1-1, is DVKVTQSSRYLVKRTGEKVFLECVQDMDHENMFWYRQDPGLGLRLIYFSYDVKMKEKGDIPEGYSVSREKKERFSLILESASTNQTSMYLCASPPSTGETEAFFGQGTRLTVV.

This clone was recorded once. The gene calls are TRBV28 and TRBJ1-1; tentatively, D is TRBD1 (5 bases). V lost 6 bases, J lost 0 bases, and 20 bases lay in between. Germline CDR1 is MDHEN and CDR2 is SYDVKM. CDR3 length: 17 amino acids. Here the CDR3 DNA reads TGTGCCAGCAGGACGACGAACCTCGACAGAATGAACACTGAAGCTTTCTTT. Protein product: CASRTTNLDRMNTEAFF.